A selection of T cell receptor beta chains follows, all from one sample in a study of cytomegalovirus exposure and HLA in healthy donors. The method was immunoSEQ multiplex PCR; TCRdb's version includes in-frame clones alone and lacks a portion of them. The sample lists some 130,000 clones; approximately 85% were seen once. Sample: PBMCs. Source of these receptors: a woman aged 30 to 39 in good health and CMV-seropositive. Both conserved end residues are part of each CDR3. The order of the fields is V gene, CDR3 length, D gene, J gene, clone size, CDR3 DNA, CDR3 protein. D genes are given only for firm matches. Size is stated for part of the rows, as once, few or many counts, or as a class when the clone is expanded.

V: TRBV2
length: 15
D: TRBD1
J: TRBJ1-2
size: -
DNA: TGTGCCAGCAGTGGACCTGGACAGGGGGCGTTTGGCTACACCTTC
CDR3: CASSGPGQGAFGYTF

V: TRBV6-5
length: 14
D: -
J: TRBJ2-5
size: once
DNA: TGTGCCAGCAGTTACAGGGAGCCCCAAGAGACCCAGTACTTC
CDR3: CASSYREPQETQYF

V: TRBV9
length: 17
D: TRBD1
J: TRBJ2-1
size: once
DNA: TGTGCCAGCAGCGTAGACGGGCAGGGGGTTACCTACAATGAGCAGTTCTTC
CDR3: CASSVDGQGVTYNEQFF

V: TRBV2
length: 16
D: -
J: TRBJ2-2
size: -
DNA: TGTGCCAGCAGTTCTACGCGGGACGCGATGGCCGGGGAGCTGTTTTTT
CDR3: CASSSTRDAMAGELFF

V: TRBV30
length: 15
D: -
J: TRBJ2-1
size: -
DNA: TGTGCCTGGAGTGTAAGGAGGGCCCTCCGCAATGAGCAGTTCTTC
CDR3: CAWSVRRALRNEQFF

V: TRBV7-2
length: 17
D: -
J: TRBJ2-3
size: once
DNA: TGTGCCAGCAGCCGACGTCGTACGACAGGCAGCACAGATACGCAGTATTTT
CDR3: CASSRRRTTGSTDTQYF

V: TRBV30
length: 13
D: -
J: TRBJ1-6
size: once
DNA: TGTGCCTGGAGCCCCCTGGAGGGGACACCCCTCCACTTT
CDR3: CAWSPLEGTPLHF

V: TRBV19
length: 16
D: -
J: TRBJ1-3
size: -
DNA: TGTGCCAGTAGTAGAGGGCTCCCCGACTCTGGAAACACCATATATTTT
CDR3: CASSRGLPDSGNTIYF

V: TRBV20-1
length: 10
D: -
J: TRBJ1-1
size: once
DNA: TGCAGTGCTAGGCGCACTGAAGCCTTCTTT
CDR3: CSARRTEAFF

V: TRBV28
length: 14
D: TRBD1
J: TRBJ1-2
size: -
DNA: TGTGCCAGCAGTTTAGCGGACAGGGTACATGGCTACACCTTC
CDR3: CASSLADRVHGYTF

V: TRBV7-2
length: 15
D: -
J: TRBJ2-1
size: -
DNA: TGTGCCAGCAGCTTAGCAGGGGCTACCTACAATGAGCAGTTCTTC
CDR3: CASSLAGATYNEQFF

V: TRBV9
length: 11
D: -
J: TRBJ2-1
size: -
DNA: TGTGCCAGCAGCGTAACGGGTGAGCAGTTCTTC
CDR3: CASSVTGEQFF

V: TRBV4-2
length: 13
D: -
J: TRBJ2-1
size: -
DNA: TGTGCCAGCAGCCTAGGAGGCTACAATGAGCAGTTCTTC
CDR3: CASSLGGYNEQFF

V: TRBV27
length: 17
D: -
J: TRBJ2-3
size: -
DNA: TGTGCCAGCAGTTTCCCCCCCCGGCCCGGGAGAACAGATACGCAGTATTTT
CDR3: CASSFPPRPGRTDTQYF

V: TRBV30
length: 13
D: -
J: TRBJ2-1
size: -
DNA: TGTGCCTGGGATGCAGGGGGGCGTAATGAGCAGTTCTTC
CDR3: CAWDAGGRNEQFF

V: TRBV27
length: 14
D: -
J: TRBJ2-3
size: -
DNA: TGTGCCAGCAGTCAAAGCGGATTCACAGATACGCAGTATTTT
CDR3: CASSQSGFTDTQYF

V: TRBV7-9
length: 15
D: -
J: TRBJ1-2
size: -
DNA: TGTGCCAGCAGCTCAGCTACCTCTACTCTGAATGGCTACACCTTC
CDR3: CASSSATSTLNGYTF

V: TRBV9
length: 15
D: -
J: TRBJ1-2
size: -
DNA: TGTGCCAGCAGCGTAGGAGGGGGTTTGGGCTATGGCTACACCTTC
CDR3: CASSVGGGLGYGYTF

V: TRBV7-3
length: 15
D: -
J: TRBJ2-2
size: -
DNA: TGTGCCAGCAGGCGTACAGGGAGCAACACCGGGGAGCTGTTTTTT
CDR3: CASRRTGSNTGELFF

V: TRBV4-1
length: 18
D: -
J: TRBJ1-1
size: -
DNA: TGCGCCAGCAGCCCCGGGGGAAGGGAACCGCGGAGAGTACGGCAAGCTTTCTTT
CDR3: CASSPGGREPRRVRQAFF

V: TRBV5-3
length: 11
D: -
J: TRBJ1-5
size: few
DNA: TGTGCCAGGAGGGGCAATCAGCCCCAGCATTTT
CDR3: CARRGNQPQHF

V: TRBV29-1
length: 12
D: TRBD2
J: TRBJ2-1
size: -
DNA: TGCAGCGGCGGCGGGGGGTGGAATGAGCAGTTCTTC
CDR3: CSGGGGWNEQFF

V: TRBV7-9
length: 13
D: TRBD1
J: TRBJ2-3
size: -
DNA: TGTGCCAGCGACAGGGGGGGCACAGATACGCAGTATTTT
CDR3: CASDRGGTDTQYF

V: TRBV7-3
length: 18
D: -
J: TRBJ2-6
size: -
DNA: TGTGCCAGCAGCCCGCGAGGGGGGGCGAGCTCTGGGGCCAACGTCCTGACTTTC
CDR3: CASSPRGGASSGANVLTF

V: TRBV19
length: 17
D: TRBD1
J: TRBJ1-2
size: -
DNA: TGTGCCAGTACCTCTGGACAGGGTAGGTCCACTCTCTATGGCTACACCTTC
CDR3: CASTSGQGRSTLYGYTF

V: TRBV7-9
length: 15
D: -
J: TRBJ1-1
size: few
DNA: TGTGCCAGCAGCTTAACTACTGGAGGGAACACTGAAGCTTTCTTT
CDR3: CASSLTTGGNTEAFF

V: TRBV6-5
length: 15
D: -
J: TRBJ2-1
size: -
DNA: TGTGCCAGCAGTTCACAGGCCTTCTCCTACAATGAGCAGTTCTTC
CDR3: CASSSQAFSYNEQFF

V: TRBV5-4
length: 15
D: TRBD1
J: TRBJ1-2
size: -
DNA: TGTGCCAGCAGCCTAGGGGGCGGGCCCCCAGCTGGCTACACCTTC
CDR3: CASSLGGGPPAGYTF

V: TRBV7-3
length: 13
D: -
J: TRBJ2-3
size: -
DNA: TGTGCCAGCAGCTATGGGACTGCCGATACGCAGTATTTT
CDR3: CASSYGTADTQYF

V: TRBV10-3
length: 13
D: -
J: TRBJ1-4
size: -
DNA: TGTGCCATCAGTGAGTCGCGGGTGGAAAAACTGTTTTTT
CDR3: CAISESRVEKLFF

V: TRBV10-2
length: 14
D: TRBD1
J: TRBJ1-1
size: -
DNA: TGCGCCAGCAGTCCGGGGACAGGGGTTTTTGGGGCTTTCTTT
CDR3: CASSPGTGVFGAFF

V: TRBV28
length: 13
D: TRBD1
J: TRBJ2-2
size: -
DNA: TGTGCCCGGGGACAGGGGAGGCCCGGGGAGCTGTTTTTT
CDR3: CARGQGRPGELFF

V: TRBV6-5
length: 14
D: TRBD2
J: TRBJ2-1
size: -
DNA: TGTGCCAGCAGAGGACTAGCGGGAGTTTATGAGCAGTTCTTC
CDR3: CASRGLAGVYEQFF

V: TRBV5-4
length: 16
D: TRBD1
J: TRBJ1-1
size: -
DNA: TGTGCCAGCAGCTTAGGGACAGGGGCTATGAACACTGAAGCTTTCTTT
CDR3: CASSLGTGAMNTEAFF

V: TRBV23-1
length: 17
D: -
J: TRBJ1-5
size: -
DNA: TGCGCCATACCTCCGCGCGGGACTGTGAATAGCAATCAGCCCCAGCATTTT
CDR3: CAIPPRGTVNSNQPQHF

V: TRBV6-5
length: 15
D: TRBD1
J: TRBJ2-3
size: -
DNA: TGTGCCAGCAGCCACCGACAGGGTATCACAGATACGCAGTATTTT
CDR3: CASSHRQGITDTQYF

V: TRBV28
length: 15
D: -
J: TRBJ2-4
size: -
DNA: TGTGCCAGCAATTCCCACAGTCTAGCCAAAAACATTCAGTACTTC
CDR3: CASNSHSLAKNIQYF

V: TRBV5-4
length: 16
D: TRBD2
J: TRBJ2-2
size: -
DNA: TGTGCCAGCAGCTTGTGGAAACTAGCGGGGGCCGGGGAGCTGTTTTTT
CDR3: CASSLWKLAGAGELFF

V: TRBV19
length: 16
D: TRBD2
J: TRBJ2-3
size: few
DNA: TGTGCCAGTAGTTCGGGACTAGCAGAAAGCACAGATACGCAGTATTTT
CDR3: CASSSGLAESTDTQYF

V: TRBV10-2
length: 12
D: TRBD1
J: TRBJ2-7
size: -
DNA: TGCGCCAGCAGCGTTGAAGGGACAGGGGCGTACTTC
CDR3: CASSVEGTGAYF

V: TRBV23-1
length: 15
D: -
J: TRBJ1-2
size: once
DNA: TGCGCCAGCAGTCAGGGAGGGGGGCGAAACTATGGCTACACCTTC
CDR3: CASSQGGGRNYGYTF

V: TRBV6-6
length: 14
D: TRBD1
J: TRBJ1-5
size: -
DNA: TGTGCCAGCAGAAGGACAGGGAGCAATCAGCCCCAGCATTTT
CDR3: CASRRTGSNQPQHF

V: TRBV25-1
length: 17
D: -
J: TRBJ1-1
size: few
DNA: TGTGCCAGCAGTGTTGCGGGAAAGGGGAGGACGAACACTGAAGCTTTCTTT
CDR3: CASSVAGKGRTNTEAFF

V: TRBV6-1
length: 17
D: -
J: TRBJ1-5
size: -
DNA: TGTGCCAGCAGTGAGTTGCCTCCGGGAAGTGGCAATCAGCCCCAGCATTTT
CDR3: CASSELPPGSGNQPQHF

V: TRBV19
length: 14
D: TRBD1
J: TRBJ1-2
size: -
DNA: TGTGCCAGTAGTTTGGGACAGGGGATAAATGGCTACACCTTC
CDR3: CASSLGQGINGYTF

V: TRBV6-1
length: 15
D: TRBD2
J: TRBJ2-2
size: -
DNA: TGTGCCAGCAGGCCGGGGGGACCTAACACCGGGGAGCTGTTTTTT
CDR3: CASRPGGPNTGELFF

V: TRBV19
length: 15
D: -
J: TRBJ1-1
size: -
DNA: TGTGCCAGTAGTATAGGTGGGGGCGCGTACACTGAAGCTTTCTTT
CDR3: CASSIGGGAYTEAFF